Listed here are 8 T cell receptor beta chains from one sample, sequenced in a study of Ad26.COV2.S vaccination and SARS-CoV-2 variants (dated by TCRdb to 2020 to 2022). Library generation was performed with the immunoSEQ multiplex PCR assay. TCRdb provides this immuneACCESS table in a form limited to in-frame rearrangements. Some clones are lacking; in checked studies, under half of them reflect an unresolved V gene, and why the rest are absent is not known. The sample records approximately 460,000 clones, 89% of which are singletons. The top ten hold about 1.5% of the sample. The treatment or condition label corresponds to: 15 to 20 received Ad26.COV2.S at low or high dose, single or two shots; several received placebo; per-sample allocation not given. For vaccine and placebo recipients, the sequenced repertoires came from samples collected on day 63 after the first injection. The material sequenced was peripheral blood, taken in a trial of Ad26.COV2.S vaccine versus placebo. The receptors originated from a person aged 18-65 years who received the Ad26.COV2.S COVID-19 vaccine or a placebo.

The J gene is TRBJ2-7, the V gene TRBV6-5; TRBD2 matches 7 bases. V lost 6 bases to trimming and J lost 2 bases; unmatched junction nucleotides: 10. Germline V gene sequence: CDR1 MNHEY, CDR2 SVGAGI. The CDR3 covers 15 residues. CDR3 DNA: TGTGCCAGCAGCCCCGGCGAGCGGGAAGCCTACGAGCAGTACTTC. Amino acids: CASSPGEREAYEQYF.

The chain joins TRBV7-8 to TRBJ2-3; D is uncertain. This CDR3 contains 15 residues. Germline CDR1 is SGHVS and CDR2 is FQNEAQ. Trimming removed 5 bases at V and 2 bases at J, with 14 bases between. CDR3: CASSPWGQDTDTQYF. The CDR3 region has the DNA TGTGCCAGCAGCCCCTGGGGTCAGGACACAGATACGCAGTATTTT.

In regard to this clone: The germline gene is not matched at one end of the junction; a read error may be the cause. Other DNA sequences in this specimen translate into the identical CDR3. The chain employs TRBV7-9 and TRBJ2-3, with 11 bases fitting TRBD2. Germline assignment: CDR1 SEHNR and CDR2 FQNEAQ (reference sequence). This CDR3 has 14 residues. The CDR3 coding sequence is TGTGCCAGCAGCCTAGCGGGAGGTACAGATACGCAGTATTTT. Encoded protein: CASSLAGGTDTQYF.

The V call is TRBV27, the J call TRBJ2-1; no clear D. The CDR3 contains 14 residues. Trimming took off 2 bases at V and 5 bases at J, with 10 bases between the two ends. Germline assignment: CDR1 MNHEY and CDR2 SMNVEV (reference sequence). The CDR3 sequence is CASSLNPADNEQFF. The DNA for the CDR3 is TGTGCCAGCAGTTTAAACCCCGCAGACAATGAGCAGTTCTTC.

About this clone: A read error may account for a junction end that differs from germline. This chain uses TRBV2 with TRBJ1-2; D not resolved. Germline loops: CDR1 SNHLY, CDR2 FYNNEI. The CDR3 totals 10 residues. The CDR3 loop reads CASREDGYTF. The CDR3 bases are TGTGCCAGCAGGGAAGATGGCTACACCTTC.

The V gene is TRBV2, the J gene TRBJ2-3, with D maybe TRBD2 (5 bases). This CDR3 contains 15 residues. In germline, CDR1 is SNHLY, CDR2 FYNNEI. Trimming pared 8 bases from V and 0 bases from J, leaving 15 bases between. In DNA form, the CDR3 reads TGTGCCAGCGGAGGAGTCAGTACTAGCACAGATACGCAGTATTTT. Translating it yields CASGGVSTSTDTQYF.

This chain connects TRBV2 to TRBJ1-1; TRBD1 might be the D (6 bases). Between the trimmed V and J ends, which lost 3 bases and 12 bases, there was a span of 17 bases. Germline V gene data show CDR1 as SNHLY and CDR2 as FYNNEI. This CDR3 is 13 amino acids long. Written as DNA, the CDR3 is TGTGCCAGCAGTGACTCGGGACACAGTTCGACTTTCTTT. It translates to CASSDSGHSSTFF. The variable domain in full, completed from reference TRBV2 and TRBJ1-1, reads EPEVTQTPSHQVTQMGQEVILRCVPISNHLYFYWYRQILGQKVEFLVSFYNNEISEKSEIFDDQFSVERPDGSNFTLKIRSTKLEDSAMYFCASSDSGHSSTFFGQGTRLTVV.

The V call is TRBV29-1, the J call TRBJ1-3, with D unclear. The germline V gene encodes CDR1 SQVTM and CDR2 ANQGSEA. V was pared by 5 bases and J by 1 base, with 3 bases between. CDR3 length: 11 residues. The CDR3 sequence is CSVLSGNTIYF. Written as DNA, the CDR3 is TGCAGCGTTTTGTCTGGAAACACCATATATTTT.